This TCR beta chain was captured in a study of OX40 agonist ivuxolimab in advanced cancers. Looked up from germline, CDR1 is SGHDN and CDR2 is FVKESK. The germline V and J ends were trimmed by 0 bases and 0 bases, with 12 bases remaining between them. This CDR3 contains 16 residues. Details on this clone: Antigen specificity is unknown.

Findings of the study overall: Both CD4+ and CD8+ T cell populations in blood had undergone clonal expansion by week 6 at 0.1 to 3.0 mg/kg. Relatively little clonal expansion, among the lowest observed, appeared in partial responders at 0.1-3.0 mg/kg.

Assay used: immunoSEQ multiplex PCR; TCRdb lists only in-frame clones, some missing. The profile shows tens of thousands of clones, approximately 92% of them singletons. The sequence came from an adult with an advanced solid tumor such as melanoma, head and neck, liver or kidney cancer. The chain has TRBV14 and TRBJ2-7; D call uncertain. The material was CD4+ or CD8+ T cells sorted from blood, obtained in a trial of the OX40 agonist ivuxolimab. The CDR3, as DNA: TGTGCCAGCAGCCAAGATTGGGCAGAGCACTCCTACGAGCAGTACTTC. Its translation: CASSQDWAEHSYEQYF.